These 10 T cell receptor beta chains were sequenced from one sample in a study of blood T cell repertoires in COVID-19 (dated by TCRdb to the early 2020s). Libraries were constructed by the immunoSEQ multiplex PCR assay. As stored in TCRdb, this immuneACCESS dataset retains in-frame rearrangements with V and J assigned. A fraction of the clones does not appear; measured against another copy, unresolved V genes explain less than half of the discrepancy, and the remainder lacks a known reason. Recorded for this sample are a few hundred thousand clones; about four fifths of them occurred a single time. About 5% of the sample rests with the top ten. Sequencing was done on a sample of PBMCs or T cells enriched from blood (not recorded which). These receptors were taken from a man aged 40-49 years who had been exposed to COVID-19.

The V and J genes are TRBV11-3 and TRBJ2-3; TRBD2 matches 14 bases. J was trimmed by 5 bases and V by 5 bases; bases with no gene match: 6. The CDR3 is made up of 16 amino acids. The V gene's germline CDR1 is SGHNT and CDR2 YENEEA. The CDR3 region is CASSPTSGRAGDTQYF. CDR3 DNA: TGTGCCAGCAGCCCGACTAGCGGGAGGGCCGGAGATACGCAGTATTTT. The entire variable domain, with the rest obtained from reference TRBV11-3 and TRBJ2-3, is as follows: EAGVVQSPRYKIIEKKQPVAFWCNPISGHNTLYWYLQNLGQGPELLIRYENEEAVDDSQLPKDRFSAERLKGVDSTLKIQPAELGDSAVYLCASSPTSGRAGDTQYFGPGTRLTVL.

This CDR3 is CASSELSGFYNEQFF. The CDR3 DNA is TGTGCCAGCAGTGAATTATCGGGGTTCTACAATGAGCAGTTCTTC. This chain links TRBV6-1 with TRBJ2-1, with a tentative D call TRBD2 (5 bases). Trimming pared 2 bases from V and 3 bases from J, leaving 11 bases between. Germline-derived CDR1 and CDR2 are MNHNS and SASEGT. The CDR3 covers 15 residues.

The CDR3 DNA sequence: TGTGCCACCAGCACCCAGGGTGATACGCAGTATTTT. This sequence encodes CATSTQGDTQYF. The rearrangement links TRBV15 to TRBJ2-3; TRBD1 is a possible D gene (5 bases). This CDR3 is 12 amino acids long. The V gene's germline CDR1 is LNHNV and CDR2 YYDKDF (reference sequence). Trimming pared 4 bases from V and 6 bases from J, leaving 8 bases between. The complete variable domain, with remaining parts taken from reference TRBV15 and TRBJ2-3, reads DAMVIQNPRYQVTQFGKPVTLSCSQTLNHNVMYWYQQKSSQAPKLLFHYYDKDFNNEADTPDNFQSRRPNTSFCFLDIRSPGLGDTAMYLCATSTQGDTQYFGPGTRLTVL.

This clone has a handful of counts. The genes are TRBV9 and TRBJ1-2, with 9 positions matching TRBD1. Trimming removed 3 bases from V and 0 bases from J; junction bases left unmatched: 3. Per germline, CDR1 SGDLS and CDR2 YYNGEE. The CDR3 loop spans 15 amino acids. The CDR3 sequence is CASSEGTGTNYGYTF. The CDR3 nucleotides read TGTGCCAGCAGCGAAGGGACAGGGACTAACTATGGCTACACCTTC.

The chain recombines TRBV27 with TRBJ1-1, with a weak D call TRBD1 (6 bases). V was cut by 4 bases and J by 3 bases, with 12 bases left in between. Germline-derived CDR1 and CDR2 are MNHEY and SMNVEV (reference sequence). This CDR3 contains 14 residues. The CDR3 protein is CASSSQGPYTEAFF. The CDR3 region has the DNA TGTGCCAGCAGTTCACAGGGCCCGTACACTGAAGCTTTCTTT.

This rearrangement joins TRBV10-3 to TRBJ1-1; 10 positions match TRBD1. The CDR3 has 14 amino acids. Germline V gives CDR1 ENHRY, CDR2 SYGVKD. The V gene end was trimmed by 7 bases and the J gene end by 1 base; junction bases not matched to a gene: 3. In DNA form, the CDR3 reads TGTGCCATCACCGGGACAGGGGAGAACACTGAAGCTTTCTTT. Translation: CAITGTGENTEAFF.

The gene calls are TRBV5-5 and TRBJ2-2; D ambiguous. V dropped 2 bases and J dropped 7 bases, with 6 bases sitting between them. The CDR3 extends over 12 amino acids. The germline gives CDR1 SGHKS, CDR2 YYEKEE (reference sequence). The CDR3 DNA reads as TGTGCCAGCAGCTTATATAACGGGGAGCTGTTTTTT. This sequence encodes CASSLYNGELFF.

The chain links TRBV9 to TRBJ1-3, with no clear D. Deletions cut 0 bases from V and 3 bases from J, with 16 bases between. Germline V gene sequence: CDR1 SGDLS, CDR2 YYNGEE. This CDR3 region has 17 residues. The chain's CDR3 is CASSVAFGLSDGNTIYF. For the CDR3, the DNA is TGTGCCAGCAGCGTAGCTTTTGGACTATCGGATGGAAACACCATATATTTT. The complete variable domain, with remaining parts taken from reference TRBV9 and TRBJ1-3, reads DSGVTQTPKHLITATGQRVTLRCSPRSGDLSVYWYQQSLDQGLQFLIQYYNGEERAKGNILERFSAQQFPDLHSELNLSSLELGDSALYFCASSVAFGLSDGNTIYFGEGSWLTVV.

The CDR3 nucleotides read TGCGCCAGCAGTGAGTCTAGCGGGAGTGGAGGGGTAGATACGCAGTATTTT. Its protein is CASSESSGSGGVDTQYF. V gene TRBV10-1 combines with J gene TRBJ2-3; the match to TRBD2 covers 9 bases. The germline gives CDR1 WNHNN, CDR2 SYGVQD (reference sequence). J lost 5 bases, V lost 0 bases, and 9 bases had no gene match. CDR3 length: 17 residues.

This sequence joins TRBV29-1 and TRBJ2-1; TRBD2 aligns across 11 bases. The CDR3 length is 14 residues. From germline, CDR1 is SQVTM and CDR2 ANQGSEA. The V segment lost 6 bases and the J segment 7 bases; nucleotides outside the gene matches: 8. CDR3 amino acids: CSVALAGGPNEQFF. DNA for the CDR3: TGCAGCGTAGCCTTAGCGGGAGGGCCAAATGAGCAGTTCTTC.